The 16 T cell receptor beta chains below come from one sample, sequenced in a study of blood T cell repertoires in COVID-19. Measured with immunoSEQ multiplex PCR; TCRdb has only the in-frame clones, and not every one. The data hold 200,000 to 250,000 clones, with 75% to 85% observed a single time. The material sequenced was peripheral blood. These receptors all come from a man in his fifties with active or convalescent COVID-19.

This chain joins TRBV6-2 or TRBV6-3 and TRBJ2-3; 11 nucleotides match TRBD2. Germline CDR1 MNHEY, CDR2 SVGEGT. The CDR3 consists of 16 residues. Trimming took 5 bases from V and 1 from J; bases not matched to a gene: 5. This chain's CDR3 is CASSRPGLAGTDTQYF. The CDR3 DNA reads TGTGCCAGCAGTCGTCCGGGACTAGCGGGCACAGATACGCAGTATTTT.

This chain joins TRBV7-8 and TRBJ1-5; TRBD1 matches 9 bases. With 5 bases clipped from V and 0 bases from J, the junction kept 5 bases outside the gene matches. Germline CDR1 reads SGHVS; CDR2 reads FQNEAQ. This CDR3 is 16 amino acids long. CDR3 amino acids: CASSTPTGGSNQPQHF. For the CDR3, the DNA is TGTGCCAGCAGCACACCGACAGGGGGTAGCAATCAGCCCCAGCATTTT.

The rearrangement links TRBV7-9 to TRBJ2-7; TRBD2 is a possible D gene (6 bases). Germline V gene sequence: CDR1 SEHNR, CDR2 FQNEAQ (reference sequence). The CDR3 runs 16 residues. V shed 3 bases and J shed 2 bases, with 17 bases lying between them. The CDR3 DNA sequence: TGTGCCAGCAGCTTCTCCTCCGGGACTTTAACCTACGAGCAGTACTTC. Translating it yields CASSFSSGTLTYEQYF.

The J gene is TRBJ2-5, the V gene TRBV5-1; tentatively, D is TRBD1 (6 bases). Per germline, CDR1 SGHRS and CDR2 YFSETQ. Deletions cut 0 bases from V and 4 bases from J, with 10 bases between. CDR3 length: 14 amino acids. CDR3 DNA sequence: TGCGCCAGCAGCTTGGAGGCCAGGGGAGAGACCCAGTACTTC. It is translated as CASSLEARGETQYF.

V is TRBV14 and J is TRBJ1-1; TRBD1 is a possible D gene (5 bases). The CDR3 has 15 residues. Deletions cut 1 base from V and 3 bases from J, with 12 bases between. Germline CDR1 is SGHDN and CDR2 is FVKESK. CDR3 coding DNA: TGTGCCAGCAGCCAAGTCGGGGGAGGGCACACTGAAGCTTTCTTT. It is translated as CASSQVGGGHTEAFF.

The CDR3 bases are TGTGCCACCAGTGAACGGGACAGGGGGCTGTACTACGAGCAGTACGTC. It yields the protein CATSERDRGLYYEQYV. The chain combines TRBV24-1 with TRBJ2-7; 12 nucleotides match TRBD1. This CDR3 is 16 amino acids long. The germline gives CDR1 KGHDR, CDR2 SFDVKD. V lost 4 bases, J lost 3 bases, and 6 bases stayed unmatched.

The V and J genes are TRBV5-6 and TRBJ2-5; 7 bases fit TRBD1. The V and J ends lost 4 bases and 1 base, in that order; junction bases with no gene match: 7. The CDR3 totals 15 residues. Germline V gives CDR1 SGHDT, CDR2 YYEEEE. The CDR3 DNA is TGTGCCAGCAGCCCCGTGACAGGGCTCCAAGAGACCCAGTACTTC. This sequence encodes CASSPVTGLQETQYF.

This clone has only a few counts. The rearrangement uses TRBV24-1 and TRBJ2-3, with TRBD1 matching 7 bases. Germline V gene lookup returns CDR1 KGHDR and CDR2 SFDVKD. V shed 6 bases, J shed 6 bases, and the junction held 5 bases outside the gene matches. CDR3 size: 13 residues. In nucleotides, the CDR3 is TGTGCCACCAGTAGACAGGGTCGGGATACGCAGTATTTT. Translating it yields CATSRQGRDTQYF.

The V gene is TRBV5-1, the J gene TRBJ1-2; TRBD1 matches 8 bases. After removal of 3 bases from V and 3 bases from J, the junction contained 10 bases not matched to a gene. Per germline, CDR1 SGHRS and CDR2 YFSETQ. The CDR3 contains 16 residues. This CDR3 is CASSSHRGQGYYGYTF. As DNA, the CDR3 is TGCGCCAGCAGCTCCCACCGAGGACAGGGATACTATGGCTACACCTTC.

This clone has more than one count but fewer than ten. V and J are TRBV2 and TRBJ1-4; 8 bases fit TRBD1. Germline CDR1 reads SNHLY; CDR2 reads FYNNEI. The CDR3 contains 15 residues. V lost 7 bases and J lost 3; bases outside the gene matches: 7. Here the CDR3 reads CASNGQGVANEKLFF. In DNA form, the CDR3 reads TGTGCCAGCAATGGACAGGGAGTAGCTAATGAAAAACTGTTTTTT.

This chain connects TRBV5-1 to TRBJ1-4; 7 bases are a match to TRBD1. The CDR3 sequence is 15 residues long. The V and J ends lost 4 bases and 5 bases, in that order; junction bases with no gene match: 8. CDR1 is SGHRS, CDR2 YFSETQ, per germline. CDR3 coding DNA: TGCGCCAGCAGCACCTGGACAGGTATCAATGAAAAACTGTTTTTT. It specifies CASSTWTGINEKLFF.

The table lists this clone with a count of one. This rearrangement joins TRBV7-8 to TRBJ1-4; D is perhaps TRBD1 (5 bases). Germline V CDR1 and CDR2: SGHVS, FQNEAQ. This CDR3 comprises 15 residues. V lost 4 bases and J 8 bases, leaving 17 bases between the germline ends. The CDR3 DNA is TGTGCCAGCAGCTCAGGGATCGGGGGGAGGGAAAAACTGTTTTTT. As protein: CASSSGIGGREKLFF.

V is TRBV4-1 and J is TRBJ2-1, with no clear D. The CDR3 is 15 residues long. V lost 4 bases to trimming and J lost 3 bases, with 13 bases between them. The V gene's germline CDR1 is MGHRA and CDR2 YSYEKL. CDR3 DNA sequence: TGCGCCAGCAGCCGAGTCGCGGAGATCTACAATGAGCAGTTCTTC. Protein: CASSRVAEIYNEQFF.

This clone was counted once. The chain uses TRBV20-1 and TRBJ2-3; D remains unclear. This CDR3 is 11 amino acids long. CDR1 and CDR2 from the germline V gene are DFQATT and SNEGSKA (reference sequence). V gave up 6 bases and J gave up 4 bases, with 8 bases separating them. In DNA form, the CDR3 reads TGCAGTGCCCCACCGGCAGATACGCAGTATTTT. The encoded protein is CSAPPADTQYF.

In its sample, this clone was seen a few times. The chain combines TRBV5-1 with TRBJ2-3; 10 positions match TRBD1. The CDR3 is 18 amino acids. V dropped 3 bases and J dropped 3; count of bases not matched to a gene: 13. Germline CDR1 and CDR2: SGHRS and YFSETQ. In DNA form, the CDR3 reads TGCGCCAGCAGCTCCCGGGACAGGGGCCCTAGAGGGACAGATACGCAGTATTTT. It is translated as CASSSRDRGPRGTDTQYF. The variable domain in full, completed from reference TRBV5-1 and TRBJ2-3, reads KAGVTQTPRYLIKTRGQQVTLSCSPISGHRSVSWYQQTPGQGLQFLFEYFSETQRNKGNFPGRFSGRQFSNSRSEMNVSTLELGDSALYLCASSSRDRGPRGTDTQYFGPGTRLTVL.

The chain recombines TRBV28 with TRBJ1-2, with TRBD1 as a possible D gene (5 bases). The germline V and J ends were trimmed by 7 bases and 10 bases, with 19 bases remaining between them. CDR1 is MDHEN and CDR2 is SYDVKM in the germline V gene. The CDR3 consists of 13 residues. DNA for the CDR3: TGTGCCAGCACTACGTCAGGGAATCGTGACTACACCTTC. The encoded protein is CASTTSGNRDYTF.